This T cell receptor beta chain was recorded in a study of OX40 agonist ivuxolimab in advanced cancers. In the study overall: The study treated patients with ivuxolimab, an agonistic anti-OX40 (CD134) antibody. Dose-escalation patients' cancers were hepatocellular carcinoma, melanoma, renal cell or head and neck cancer.

On this clone itself: The antigen is unknown.

This CDR3 contains 12 residues. Trimming cost V 4 bases and J 4 bases, with 4 bases left between them. Germline CDR1 is SGHTA and CDR2 is FQGTGA. Broader study findings: Expanded clones tended on average to be more numerous among CD8+ T cells than CD4+.

Autoimmune disease history or systemic immunosuppression disqualified patients. The data were produced by immunoSEQ multiplex PCR, yet TCRdb's version contains in-frame clones alone and is incomplete. The sample has just over 90,000 clones, around 91% seen once. Sequences were derived from CD4+ or CD8+ T cells sorted from blood, sampled in a trial of the OX40 agonist ivuxolimab. The chain couples TRBV7-3 to TRBJ2-2; no definite D call. This TCR derives from an adult with an advanced solid tumor such as melanoma, head and neck, liver or kidney cancer. DNA of the CDR3: TGTGCCAGCAGCTCCTCCACCGGGGAGCTGTTTTTT. It encodes CASSSSTGELFF.